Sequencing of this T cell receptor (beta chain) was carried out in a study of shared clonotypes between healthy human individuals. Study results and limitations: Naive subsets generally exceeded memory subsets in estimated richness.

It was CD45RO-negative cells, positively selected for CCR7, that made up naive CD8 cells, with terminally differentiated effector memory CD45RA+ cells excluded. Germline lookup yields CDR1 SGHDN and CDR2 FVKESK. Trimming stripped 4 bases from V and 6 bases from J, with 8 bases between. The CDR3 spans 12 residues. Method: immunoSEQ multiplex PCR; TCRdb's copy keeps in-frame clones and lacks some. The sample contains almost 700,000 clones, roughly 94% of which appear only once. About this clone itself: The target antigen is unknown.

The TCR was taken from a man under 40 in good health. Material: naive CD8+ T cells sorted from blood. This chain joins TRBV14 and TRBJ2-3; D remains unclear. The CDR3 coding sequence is TGTGCCAGCAGCCTTACTTGGGATACGCAGTATTTT. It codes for CASSLTWDTQYF. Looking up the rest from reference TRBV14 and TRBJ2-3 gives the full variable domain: EAGVTQFPSHSVIEKGQTVTLRCDPISGHDNLYWYRRVMGKEIKFLLHFVKESKQDESGMPNNRFLAERTGGTYSTLKVQPAELEDSGVYFCASSLTWDTQYFGPGTRLTVL.